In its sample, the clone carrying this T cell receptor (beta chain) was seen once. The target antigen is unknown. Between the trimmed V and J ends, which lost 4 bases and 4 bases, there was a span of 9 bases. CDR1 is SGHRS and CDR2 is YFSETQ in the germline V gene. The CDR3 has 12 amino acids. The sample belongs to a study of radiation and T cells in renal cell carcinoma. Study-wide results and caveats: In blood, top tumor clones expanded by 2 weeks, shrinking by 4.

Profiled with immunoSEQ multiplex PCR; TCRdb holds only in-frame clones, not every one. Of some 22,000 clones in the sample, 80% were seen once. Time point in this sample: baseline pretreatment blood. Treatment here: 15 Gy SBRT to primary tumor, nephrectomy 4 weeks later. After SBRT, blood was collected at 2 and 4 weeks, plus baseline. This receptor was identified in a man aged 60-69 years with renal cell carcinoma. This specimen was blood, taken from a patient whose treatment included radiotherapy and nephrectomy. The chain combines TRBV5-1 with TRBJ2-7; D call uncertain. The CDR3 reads CASSRSEYEQYF. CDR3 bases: TGCGCCAGCAGCAGAAGCGAGTACGAGCAGTACTTC. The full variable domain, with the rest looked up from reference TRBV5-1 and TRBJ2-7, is KAGVTQTPRYLIKTRGQQVTLSCSPISGHRSVSWYQQTPGQGLQFLFEYFSETQRNKGNFPGRFSGRQFSNSRSEMNVSTLELGDSALYLCASSRSEYEQYFGPGTRLTVT.